A selection of T cell receptor beta chains follows, all from one sample in a study of identical twins. TCRdb itself ran the 5' RACE reads through MiXCR, one entry per CDR3 protein. The data contain approximately 220,000 distinct CDR3 sequences, less than 9.5% of them singletons. Sequencing input: memory (CD45RO+) T cells sorted from blood. The receptors derive from a woman under 30 in good health. The CDR3 runs from the conserved cysteine through the conserved F or W. The D gene is left open where the match is weak. Part of the rows lack a size; the others show once, few, many or a class for expanded clones.

d_call: -; clone_size: once; v_call: TRBV7-8; j_call: TRBJ2-1; cdr3_length: 12; cdr3_nt: TGTGCCAGCAGCTTAAGGGGACAAACCCAGTTCTTC; cdr3_aa: CASSLRGQTQFF
d_call: -; clone_size: -; v_call: TRBV20-1; j_call: TRBJ1-2; cdr3_length: 12; cdr3_nt: TGCAGTGCTATCCCGGACTACTATGGCTACACCTTC; cdr3_aa: CSAIPDYYGYTF
d_call: TRBD2; clone_size: -; v_call: TRBV6-4; j_call: TRBJ2-3; cdr3_length: 15; cdr3_nt: TGTGCCAGCAGTGAGGTAGCGGGGAGGTCAGATACGCAGTATTTT; cdr3_aa: CASSEVAGRSDTQYF
d_call: TRBD2; clone_size: few; v_call: TRBV6-1; j_call: TRBJ2-2; cdr3_length: 16; cdr3_nt: TGTGCCAGCAGACGCACTAGCGGGGGGCGCACCGGGGAGCTGTTTTTT; cdr3_aa: CASRRTSGGRTGELFF
d_call: -; clone_size: few; v_call: TRBV5-1; j_call: TRBJ2-6; cdr3_length: 13; cdr3_nt: TGCGCCAGCAGAACCGGAGGGGCCAACGTCCTGACTTTC; cdr3_aa: CASRTGGANVLTF
d_call: TRBD1; clone_size: -; v_call: TRBV7-2; j_call: TRBJ1-2; cdr3_length: 15; cdr3_nt: TGTGCCAGCAGCTCAGCATCCGACAGGGTCTATGGCTACACCTTC; cdr3_aa: CASSSASDRVYGYTF
d_call: -; clone_size: -; v_call: TRBV20-1; j_call: TRBJ2-7; cdr3_length: 16; cdr3_nt: TGCAGTGCTAGAGATCGGGTGACAGTTCAGAAGTACGAGCAGTACTTC; cdr3_aa: CSARDRVTVQKYEQYF
d_call: TRBD2; clone_size: few; v_call: TRBV12-3/TRBV12-4; j_call: TRBJ2-3; cdr3_length: 16; cdr3_nt: TGTGCCAGCAGTCTCCGGGGGGGGGGCAGCACAGATACGCAGTATTTT; cdr3_aa: CASSLRGGGSTDTQYF
d_call: TRBD1; clone_size: -; v_call: TRBV12-3/TRBV12-4; j_call: TRBJ2-1; cdr3_length: 18; cdr3_nt: TGTGCCAGCAGTTTAGTGGAAATCGGGACAGGGGTTTTCTCAAAGCAGTTCTTC; cdr3_aa: CASSLVEIGTGVFSKQFF
d_call: -; clone_size: many; v_call: TRBV12-3/TRBV12-4; j_call: TRBJ1-2; cdr3_length: 14; cdr3_nt: TGTGCCAGCAGTTTAGAAGGTTTCTACTATGGCTACACCTTC; cdr3_aa: CASSLEGFYYGYTF
d_call: TRBD1; clone_size: many; v_call: TRBV7-2; j_call: TRBJ1-6; cdr3_length: 14; cdr3_nt: TGTGCCAGCAGCTATCTGACAGGGGGTTCACCCCTCCACTTT; cdr3_aa: CASSYLTGGSPLHF
d_call: -; clone_size: many; v_call: TRBV27; j_call: TRBJ1-1; cdr3_length: 13; cdr3_nt: TGTGCCAGCAGGCTTGTGATGAACACTGAAGCTTTCTTT; cdr3_aa: CASRLVMNTEAFF
d_call: -; clone_size: few; v_call: TRBV20-1; j_call: TRBJ2-1; cdr3_length: 17; cdr3_nt: TGCAGTGCTATAGGACCGGGAAAAATGATCGAATACAATGAGCAGTTCTTC; cdr3_aa: CSAIGPGKMIEYNEQFF
d_call: -; clone_size: -; v_call: TRBV27; j_call: TRBJ1-1; cdr3_length: 13; cdr3_nt: TGTGCCAGCCAACGGACAGAGTACACTGAAGCTTTCTTT; cdr3_aa: CASQRTEYTEAFF
d_call: TRBD2; clone_size: few; v_call: TRBV4-1; j_call: TRBJ2-3; cdr3_length: 17; cdr3_nt: TGCGCCAGCAGCCAAGCCCCGGGACTAGCGGAGTCAGATACGCAGTATTTT; cdr3_aa: CASSQAPGLAESDTQYF
d_call: TRBD2; clone_size: -; v_call: TRBV6-1; j_call: TRBJ2-1; cdr3_length: 16; cdr3_nt: TGTGCCACCGCGCGACTAGCGGGAGGCCTGAACAATGAGCAGTTCTTC; cdr3_aa: CATARLAGGLNNEQFF
d_call: TRBD1; clone_size: few; v_call: TRBV29-1; j_call: TRBJ1-5; cdr3_length: 13; cdr3_nt: TGCAGCGCAGGGGACAGTAGCAATCAGCCCCAGCATTTT; cdr3_aa: CSAGDSSNQPQHF
d_call: -; clone_size: -; v_call: TRBV7-9; j_call: TRBJ2-5; cdr3_length: 16; cdr3_nt: TGTGCCAGCAGCTCGACCGGGACTTGGGGTCGGGAGACCCAGTACTTC; cdr3_aa: CASSSTGTWGRETQYF
d_call: -; clone_size: few; v_call: TRBV7-6; j_call: TRBJ2-3; cdr3_length: 14; cdr3_nt: TGTGCCAGCAGCTTAGTGGATTGGGTTGATACGCAGTATTTT; cdr3_aa: CASSLVDWVDTQYF
d_call: -; clone_size: many; v_call: TRBV7-2; j_call: TRBJ2-2; cdr3_length: 14; cdr3_nt: TGTGCCAGCCGCCGAGGGGGGGACACCGGGGAGCTGTTTTTT; cdr3_aa: CASRRGGDTGELFF
d_call: -; clone_size: few; v_call: TRBV18; j_call: TRBJ2-3; cdr3_length: 14; cdr3_nt: TGTGCCAGCTCACCATACAGCAGCACAGATACGCAGTATTTT; cdr3_aa: CASSPYSSTDTQYF
d_call: -; clone_size: few; v_call: TRBV12-3/TRBV12-4; j_call: TRBJ1-1; cdr3_length: 14; cdr3_nt: TGTGCCAGCAGCCCAAGATATCAGGGGACTGAAGCTTTCTTT; cdr3_aa: CASSPRYQGTEAFF
d_call: TRBD1; clone_size: -; v_call: TRBV7-9; j_call: TRBJ2-7; cdr3_length: 11; cdr3_nt: TGTGCCAGCAGCTATGGGACAGAGCCGTACTTC; cdr3_aa: CASSYGTEPYF
d_call: TRBD2; clone_size: many; v_call: TRBV7-2; j_call: TRBJ2-7; cdr3_length: 14; cdr3_nt: TGTGCCAGCAGCTTGGCGGGAGGCCCCTACGAGCAGTACTTC; cdr3_aa: CASSLAGGPYEQYF
d_call: TRBD1; clone_size: -; v_call: TRBV2; j_call: TRBJ2-5; cdr3_length: 14; cdr3_nt: TGTGCCAGCAGCGTGACAGGGGGATCAGAGACCCAGTACTTC; cdr3_aa: CASSVTGGSETQYF